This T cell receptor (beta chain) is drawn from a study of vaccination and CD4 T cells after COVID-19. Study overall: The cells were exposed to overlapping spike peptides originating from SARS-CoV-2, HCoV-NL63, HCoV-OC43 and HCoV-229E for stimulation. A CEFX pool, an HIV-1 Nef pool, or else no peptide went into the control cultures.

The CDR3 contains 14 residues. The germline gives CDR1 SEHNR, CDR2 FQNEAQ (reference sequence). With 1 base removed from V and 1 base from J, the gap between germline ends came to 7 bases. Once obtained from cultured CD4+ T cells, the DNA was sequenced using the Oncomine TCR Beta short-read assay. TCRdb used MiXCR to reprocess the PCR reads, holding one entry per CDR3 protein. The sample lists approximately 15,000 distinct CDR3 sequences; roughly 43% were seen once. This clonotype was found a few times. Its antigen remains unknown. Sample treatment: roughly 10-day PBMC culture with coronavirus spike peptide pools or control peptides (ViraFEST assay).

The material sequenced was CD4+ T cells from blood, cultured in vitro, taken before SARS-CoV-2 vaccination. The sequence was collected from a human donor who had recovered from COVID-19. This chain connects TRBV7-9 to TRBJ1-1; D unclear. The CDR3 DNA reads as TGTGCCAGCAGCTTAGGGGTGAGGAACACTGAAGCTTTCTTT. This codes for CASSLGVRNTEAFF.